This paragraph reports one T cell receptor (beta chain). Its antigen is unknown. No base-level quality is on record; no much larger clone is a single base apart. This record comes from a study of blood T cells in healthy people across ages (dated by TCRdb to between 2014 and 2017). Notes on the research overall: In model experiments, template switching captured about one uniquely barcoded TCR beta cDNA molecule for every two T cells. The donors were divided into four age groups: young (average roughly 15 years), middle-aged (approximately 39), aged (approximately 62) and long-lived (about 84). Age-related changes in TCR beta repertoire diversity were measured in the study by deep sequencing normalized with unique cDNA molecular identifiers. To avoid experimental bias, donors of different ages were randomly spread across the sequencing lanes. Using the same blood draw, the study looked at two additional independent replicas of 1 million unique cDNA reads for two donors, one aged 18 to 30 and the other aged 80 or older. Here is what the overall study found, with its caveats: Estimates of total diversity based on one million sequenced T cells were regarded as lower bounds and as underestimates. Because donor CMV infection status was unknown, age-related changes in expanded clonotypes were potentially confounded. Observed TCR beta diversity correlated strongly with the percentage of naive T cells measured by flow cytometry. The long-lived group showed more naive CD4+ T cells, fewer expanded clones and increased TCR diversity than the aged group, suggesting age selection. Bulk unsorted PBMC profiling prevented conclusive comparison of naive and antigen-experienced compartments. Observed TCR beta diversity per million T cells fell roughly linearly with age, and a significant reduction was already apparent by age around 36.

Donors were approximately 42 systemically healthy Caucasian individuals from Russia aged roughly 6 to 90 years. About 10 milliliters of peripheral blood were drawn from each donor into EDTA-treated Vacutainer tubes. Ficoll-Paque density-gradient centrifugation was used to isolate PBMCs, with at least 7 million per sample. Trizol reagent was used to extract total RNA from the PBMCs, yielding at least 5 micrograms per sample. For every donor, an aliquot of PBMCs went through flow cytometry to measure the percentages of naive CD45RAhigh/CD27high T cells. Libraries came from 5' RACE. A second PCR of roughly 7 to 11 cycles was performed with a sample-barcoded 5' primer and a J-beta primer mix. A unique molecular identifier was introduced onto each TCR beta cDNA molecule by a template-switch 5' adaptor carrying 12 random nucleotides. At least 2.5 million CDR3-containing paired-end reads were obtained from each sample. First-strand cDNA synthesis was performed from all RNA using the Mint cDNA synthesis kit, with priming by a TRBC-specific oligonucleotide. Following uracil-DNA glycosylase treatment, a first 18-cycle PCR with universal primers M1SS and BC2_uni_R was performed on all cDNA. In the paper's pipeline: Each sample was normalized by randomly selecting 1 million high-quality reads, each carrying a distinct molecular identifier. Instead of being binned into consensus sequences, reads with shared molecular identifiers were discarded. MiTCR, run with a Q25 quality threshold and the strictest error-elimination algorithm, handled CDR3 identification, clonotype clustering and error correction. A nonparametric unseen species model with Euler transformation was used to estimate a lower bound on total TCR beta diversity. TCRdb took the public reads, trimmed them with fastp at Q25, ran MiXCR for clone calling and kept in-frame beta chains. Entries that share a CDR3 protein sequence are merged under the most common genes and DNA. These V and J calls originate from TCRdb's pipeline instead of the authors' own analysis. Present in this sample are 1.5 million to 2 million distinct CDR3 sequences, approximately 40% of which were seen just once. Under 30% of the sample goes to the ten largest clones.

Measured from the cysteine to the phenylalanine, the CDR3 is 15 residues long. The kept DNA is CDR3 alone, 45 bases in frame from the first base. According to the germline V gene (reference sequence), CDR1 reads DFQATT and CDR2 reads SNEGSKA. Cut back by 1 base and 7 bases, the V and J ends lie 17 bases apart. The TCR was taken from a human donor in good health. The chain joins TRBV20-1 to TRBJ2-1; D gene: possibly TRBD2, on 5 matching bases. The specimen sequenced was blood. Here the CDR3 is given as CSARVGNRGANEQFF. DNA sequence: TGCAGTGCTAGAGTCGGGAACCGAGGCGCAAATGAGCAGTTCTTC.